Following are 26 T cell receptor beta chains from one sample sequenced in a study of vaccination effects on CD4 cells after COVID-19. What these receptors recognize is not known. Clones were read by immunoSEQ multiplex PCR, and TCRdb kept only the in-frame ones, dropping some. The data hold some 68,000 clones, with approximately 72% observed a single time. Before sequencing, viral peptide pools were used by the ViraFEST assay to expand antigen-specific CD4+ T cells. At the end of 10 days of culture, CD4+ T cells were isolated. Vaccinees lacked prior SARS-CoV-2 infection and tested negative for nucleocapsid antibodies. The sample was CD4+ T cells from PBMCs cultured with HCoV-OC43 spike peptides, taken before COVID-19 vaccination. The subset: HCoV-OC43 spike overlapping peptide pool stimulation. These receptors were taken from a human donor who received a COVID-19 vaccine.

This chain connects TRBV7-2 to TRBJ1-3; no clear D. Germline CDR1 reads SGHTA; CDR2 reads FQGNSA. This CDR3 has 15 residues. V dropped 5 bases and J dropped 6 bases, with 17 bases sitting between them. The CDR3 DNA follows: TGTGCCAGCAGCATAAGAAAAGCCTACTTAAACACCATATATTTT. Translated: CASSIRKAYLNTIYF.

The chain recombines TRBV25-1 with TRBJ2-3; TRBD1 is a possible D gene (7 bases). Between the trimmed V and J ends, which lost 5 bases and 6 bases, there was a span of 15 bases. Germline V CDR1 and CDR2: MGHDK, SYGVNS. This CDR3 has 14 residues. This chain's CDR3 is CASSRQGGRDTQYF. Written as DNA, the CDR3 is TGTGCCAGCAGTCGACAGGGAGGTCGGGATACGCAGTATTTT.

The J gene is TRBJ2-1, the V gene TRBV10-2, with 10 nucleotides matching TRBD1. The CDR3 runs to 17 residues. The V segment lost 10 bases and the J segment 9 bases; nucleotides outside the gene matches: 21. CDR1 is WSHSY and CDR2 is SAAADI in the germline V gene. The CDR3 DNA reads as TGCGCCACCAACCCGGGCCGGGACAGGGGCCTCCAGGGTGAGCAGTTCTTC. It translates to CATNPGRDRGLQGEQFF.

J is TRBJ1-4 and V is TRBV28; maybe TRBD1 (6 bases). Trimming cost V 6 bases and J 6 bases, with 11 bases left between them. The CDR3 is 13 residues long. In germline, CDR1 is MDHEN, CDR2 SYDVKM. The DNA of the CDR3 is TGTGCCAGCAGGGTAGCAGGGGATGAAAAACTGTTTTTT. Residues: CASRVAGDEKLFF.

This chain uses TRBV24-1 with TRBJ2-1; D uncertain. Germline V gene data show CDR1 as KGHDR and CDR2 as SFDVKD. The CDR3 runs to 14 residues. Trimming shortened V by 5 bases and J by 0 bases, and 7 bases separated the two germline ends. Written as DNA, the CDR3 is TGTGCCACCAGTGCCCGGGCCTCCTACAATGAGCAGTTCTTC. As protein: CATSARASYNEQFF.

The chain is built from TRBV10-2 and TRBJ2-5, with D possibly TRBD2 on 5 matching bases. Trimming shortened V by 4 bases and J by 8 bases, and 11 bases separated the two germline ends. From germline, CDR1 is WSHSY and CDR2 SAAADI. The CDR3 length is 12 residues. The CDR3 bases are TGCGCCAGCAGTGTACGTGAGGGAACCCAGTACTTC. It is translated as CASSVREGTQYF.

The genes are TRBV14 and TRBJ1-2; the D is unclear. The CDR3 consists of 13 residues. The germline CDR1 and CDR2 sequences are SGHDN and FVKESK. Trimming took 1 base from V and 4 from J, leaving 7 bases between them. Here the CDR3 reads CASSQGVGYGYTF. DNA of the CDR3: TGTGCCAGCAGCCAAGGCGTAGGCTATGGCTACACCTTC.

The chain recombines TRBV7-2 with TRBJ1-5, with a tentative D call TRBD1 (5 bases). The length of the CDR3 is 15 residues. Germline CDR1 SGHTA, CDR2 FQGNSA. V was pared by 5 bases and J by 3 bases, with 14 bases between. Here the CDR3 reads CASSPRWGYNQPQHF. CDR3 in DNA: TGTGCCAGCAGCCCAAGGTGGGGGTACAATCAGCCCCAGCATTTT.

This clone was observed once. The rearrangement links TRBV5-1 to TRBJ2-3; D remains unclear. Trimming removed 4 bases at V and 6 bases at J, with 12 bases between. This CDR3 is 13 amino acids long. Germline assignment: CDR1 SGHRS and CDR2 YFSETQ. CDR3 protein: CASSPAPGDTQYF. For the CDR3, the DNA is TGCGCCAGCAGCCCGGCCCCCGGGGATACGCAGTATTTT.

The rearrangement links TRBV2 to TRBJ2-3; TRBD2 matches at 9 bases. Germline V gene lookup returns CDR1 SNHLY and CDR2 FYNNEI. V gave up 4 bases and J gave up 0 bases; unmatched junction bases: 5. The CDR3 sequence is 16 residues long. This chain's CDR3 is CASSGPSGASTDTQYF. Written as DNA, the CDR3 is TGTGCCAGCAGTGGCCCTAGCGGGGCCAGCACAGATACGCAGTATTTT.

The rearrangement joins TRBV24-1 to TRBJ2-1, with D unresolved. The CDR3 runs 14 residues. V lost 0 bases, J lost 7 bases, and 9 bases lay in between. In germline, CDR1 is KGHDR, CDR2 SFDVKD. Here the CDR3 reads CATSDLSRLNEQFF. The CDR3, as DNA: TGTGCCACCAGTGATTTGTCACGGTTAAATGAGCAGTTCTTC.

The J gene is TRBJ1-5, the V gene TRBV6-5; the D gene is possibly TRBD1 (6 bases). The V gene's germline CDR1 is MNHEY and CDR2 SVGAGI. The CDR3 length is 15 residues. V was pared by 5 bases and J by 0 bases, with 11 bases between. The CDR3 coding sequence is TGTGCCAGCAGTCGGGACACACCTAGCAATCAGCCCCAGCATTTT. Protein product: CASSRDTPSNQPQHF.

The chain joins TRBV5-1 to TRBJ1-1, with D perhaps matching TRBD1 (6 bases). This CDR3 contains 15 residues. The V end was cut by 0 bases, the J end by 3 bases, with 12 bases between. Per the germline V gene, CDR1 is SGHRS and CDR2 is YFSETQ. CDR3 nucleotides: TGCGCCAGCAGCTTGGAGCGGGGGCCGGACACTGAAGCTTTCTTT. Protein: CASSLERGPDTEAFF.

The chain employs TRBV18 and TRBJ1-2; 8 nucleotides align to TRBD1. Per the germline V gene, CDR1 is KGHSH and CDR2 is LQKENI. The junction had 9 bases not matched to a gene; V was cut back by 5 bases and J by 4 bases. The CDR3 runs 15 residues. CDR3 amino acids: CASSSSGGPTYGYTF. For the CDR3, the DNA is TGTGCCAGCTCATCCTCAGGGGGCCCGACCTATGGCTACACCTTC.

The chain combines TRBV2 with TRBJ2-4; weak D call: TRBD1 (5 bases). V dropped 4 bases and J dropped 0 bases, with 10 bases sitting between them. Per the germline V gene, CDR1 is SNHLY and CDR2 is FYNNEI. The CDR3 spans 15 residues. CDR3 sequence: CASSGQLIAKNIQYF. DNA for the CDR3: TGTGCCAGCAGTGGACAGCTTATAGCCAAAAACATTCAGTACTTC.

The chain carries TRBV6-6 and TRBJ2-1; 7 nucleotides align to TRBD2. The CDR3 runs to 15 residues. Germline V gene sequence: CDR1 MNHNY, CDR2 SVGAGI (reference sequence). The junction had 11 bases not matched to a gene; V was cut back by 5 bases and J by 7 bases. CDR3 DNA: TGTGCCAGCAGTCGTCGCGGGGGTTCTTCAAATGAGCAGTTCTTC. Translating it yields CASSRRGGSSNEQFF.

This clone was recorded once. The chain uses TRBV4-1 and TRBJ1-4; TRBD1 might be the D (5 bases). Germline lookup yields CDR1 MGHRA and CDR2 YSYEKL. The V end lost 4 bases, the J end lost 3 bases, and 18 bases lay between the germline ends. This CDR3 has 17 residues. In nucleotides, the CDR3 is TGCGCCAGCAGCCCCCGACGGACACTTCCTCCTAATGAAAAACTGTTTTTT. This gives the protein CASSPRRTLPPNEKLFF.

The chain carries TRBV6-6 and TRBJ1-4; TRBD1 matches at 7 bases. There are 16 residues in the CDR3. V shed 5 bases, J shed 4 bases, and the junction held 10 bases outside the gene matches. Germline-derived CDR1 and CDR2 are MNHNY and SVGAGI (reference sequence). The chain's CDR3 is CASSSSGTAFNEKLFF. The CDR3 coding sequence is TGTGCCAGCAGTAGTTCCGGGACAGCTTTTAATGAAAAACTGTTTTTT.

CDR3 in amino acids: CAWSRLGETGNIQYF. In DNA form, the CDR3 reads TGTGCCTGGAGTCGCCTCGGGGAAACGGGAAACATTCAGTACTTC. The V and J genes are TRBV30 and TRBJ2-4, with a possible D match to TRBD2 (5 bases). The CDR3 has 15 residues. The V end lost 2 bases, the J end lost 6 bases, and 17 bases lay between the germline ends. Per germline, CDR1 GTSNPN and CDR2 SVGIG (reference sequence).

The CDR3 here is CASSNLFAGDANYGYTF. In nucleotides, the CDR3 is TGTGCCAGCAGCAACCTTTTCGCGGGGGACGCCAACTATGGCTACACCTTC. The V and J genes are TRBV5-4 and TRBJ1-2; D possibly corresponds to TRBD1 (5 bases). The CDR3 sequence is 17 residues long. Germline V gene lookup returns CDR1 SGHNT and CDR2 YYREEE (reference sequence). The V gene lost 4 bases and the J gene lost 2 bases, with 21 bases spanning the gap. The full variable domain, rest sourced from reference TRBV5-4 and TRBJ1-2, is ETGVTQSPTHLIKTRGQQVTLRCSSQSGHNTVSWYQQALGQGPQFIFQYYREEENGRGNFPPRFSGLQFPNYSSELNVNALELDDSALYLCASSNLFAGDANYGYTFGSGTRLTVV.

The chain is built from TRBV2 and TRBJ2-3; tentative D call: TRBD1 (7 bases). Trimming took 10 bases from V and 0 from J, leaving 11 bases between them. Germline V gene sequence: CDR1 SNHLY, CDR2 FYNNEI. This CDR3 spans 13 amino acids. As DNA, the CDR3 is TGTGCCACCAGGGGGGAGAGCACAGATACGCAGTATTTT. It encodes CATRGESTDTQYF. The full variable domain, its missing parts supplied by reference TRBV2 and TRBJ2-3, is EPEVTQTPSHQVTQMGQEVILRCVPISNHLYFYWYRQILGQKVEFLVSFYNNEISEKSEIFDDQFSVERPDGSNFTLKIRSTKLEDSAMYFCATRGESTDTQYFGPGTRLTVL.

This clone was recorded a few times. The chain carries TRBV27 and TRBJ1-6; D not resolved. This CDR3 has 16 amino acids. Germline loops: CDR1 MNHEY, CDR2 SMNVEV (reference sequence). The germline V and J ends were trimmed by 3 bases and 0 bases, with 9 bases remaining between them. CDR3 nucleotides: TGTGCCAGCAGTTTGAAAGCGAGCTCCTATAATTCACCCCTCCACTTT. Amino acid sequence: CASSLKASSYNSPLHF.

The chain combines TRBV18 with TRBJ2-5, with D unresolved. V lost 3 bases, J lost 1 base, and 3 bases lay in between. The CDR3 contains 12 residues. Germline-derived CDR1 and CDR2 are KGHSH and LQKENI. The CDR3 coding sequence is TGTGCCAGCTCACCCACCCAAGAGACCCAGTACTTC. Translation gives CASSPTQETQYF.

The rearrangement links TRBV24-1 to TRBJ2-3; D is uncertain. This CDR3 region has 11 residues. In germline, CDR1 is KGHDR, CDR2 SFDVKD. Trimming took 6 bases from V and 4 from J, leaving 4 bases between them. CDR3 in amino acids: CATSTSDTQYF. CDR3 DNA sequence: TGTGCCACCAGTACGTCAGATACGCAGTATTTT.

The V gene is TRBV12-2, the J gene TRBJ2-5. TRBV12-2 is annotated as a pseudogene. The CDR3 consists of 15 residues. The CDR3 loop reads CASRLYPAHGETQYF. The CDR3 bases are TGTGCAAGTCGCTTATATCCGGCCCATGGGGAGACCCAGTACTTC.

V is TRBV28 and J is TRBJ1-2; D remains ambiguous. The length of the CDR3 is 12 residues. Trimming left V 3 bases short and J 8 bases short, with 10 bases between. Germline V gives CDR1 MDHEN, CDR2 SYDVKM. The CDR3 region has the DNA TGTGCCAGCAGTTTGGGAGTATCCGGCTACACCTTC. This encodes CASSLGVSGYTF.